The 24 T cell receptor beta chains listed next were all sequenced from one sample in a study of T cell responses to AZD1222 COVID-19 vaccine. Method: immunoSEQ multiplex PCR; TCRdb's copy keeps in-frame clones and lacks some. The sample has some 180,000 clones, 80% to 95% seen once; the top ten hold roughly a tenth. Material: peripheral blood, obtained on day 0 of AZD1222 vaccination. These receptor sequences come from an adult in good health.

The V and J genes are TRBV21-1 and TRBJ2-7; TRBD2 is the table's D call and was not checked against the DNA. TRBV21-1 is noted as a pseudogene. The CDR3 has 13 residues. The CDR3 loop reads CASSIYRDYEQYV. CDR3 bases: TGTGCCAGCAGCATCTACCGGGACTACGAGCAGTACGTC.

This chain uses TRBV5-4 with TRBJ1-2; D is unresolved. Germline V gene sequence: CDR1 SGHNT, CDR2 YYREEE (reference sequence). There are 14 residues in the CDR3. V gave up 3 bases and J gave up 4 bases, with 13 bases separating them. CDR3 protein: CASSSVREGYGYTF. For the CDR3, the DNA is TGTGCCAGCAGCTCTGTACGTGAGGGCTATGGCTACACCTTC.

This chain joins TRBV19 and TRBJ1-5, with D unclear. Trimming removed 4 bases from V and 7 bases from J, with 11 bases in between. The CDR3 is 13 amino acids. The V gene's germline CDR1 is LNHDA and CDR2 SQIVND (reference sequence). As DNA, the CDR3 is TGTGCCAGTAGTAAGGTGTTAGGGCAGCCCCAGCATTTT. Protein: CASSKVLGQPQHF.

The chain couples TRBV28 to TRBJ1-1, with D unclear. The CDR3 runs 12 residues. Looked up from germline, CDR1 is MDHEN and CDR2 is SYDVKM. Trimming stripped 6 bases from V and 1 base from J, with 6 bases between. The CDR3 region has the DNA TGTGCCAGCAGCCCCTGGAACACTGAAGCTTTCTTT. It translates to CASSPWNTEAFF.

This sequence joins TRBV4-1 and TRBJ1-2; 9 nucleotides align to TRBD1. There are 14 residues in the CDR3. CDR1 is MGHRA and CDR2 is YSYEKL in the germline V gene. V lost 3 bases to trimming and J lost 10 bases; unmatched junction nucleotides: 9. CDR3 DNA sequence: TGCGCCAGCAGCCAGGTAGGACAGGGGCCAGCCTACACCTTC. This sequence encodes CASSQVGQGPAYTF.

As to this clone: At the DNA level, this CDR3 is encoded by other sequences in the same sample as well. This chain uses TRBV18 with TRBJ2-3; D not certain. Per the germline V gene, CDR1 is KGHSH and CDR2 is LQKENI. CDR3 length: 12 amino acids. V was trimmed by 2 bases and J by 6 bases, leaving 6 bases between them. CDR3 in DNA: TGTGCCAGCTCACCAAGTCGGGATACGCAGTATTTT. It specifies CASSPSRDTQYF.

The V call is TRBV5-1, the J call TRBJ1-3, with TRBD1 as a possible D gene (6 bases). Germline V gene sequence: CDR1 SGHRS, CDR2 YFSETQ. CDR3 length equals 14 residues. Trimming took off 3 bases at V and 4 bases at J, with 11 bases between the two ends. The DNA for the CDR3 is TGCGCCAGCAGCTCACAGGGAGAAGGAAACACCATATATTTT. This sequence encodes CASSSQGEGNTIYF. Full variable domain (outside the CDR3, taken from reference TRBV5-1 and TRBJ1-3): KAGVTQTPRYLIKTRGQQVTLSCSPISGHRSVSWYQQTPGQGLQFLFEYFSETQRNKGNFPGRFSGRQFSNSRSEMNVSTLELGDSALYLCASSSQGEGNTIYFGEGSWLTVV.

V usage is TRBV4-2 and J usage is TRBJ2-7; D might be TRBD1 or TRBD2, each matching 5 bases. The CDR3 is 14 amino acids. Germline lookup yields CDR1 LGHNA and CDR2 YNFKEQ. Trimming shortened V by 1 base and J by 9 bases, and 16 bases separated the two germline ends. CDR3 sequence reads: CASSQASRDPGQYV. The CDR3 DNA follows: TGTGCCAGCAGCCAAGCTTCACGGGACCCCGGGCAGTACGTC.

J is TRBJ1-4 and V is TRBV18; 9 bases map to TRBD1. Germline V CDR1 and CDR2: KGHSH, LQKENI. This CDR3 spans 15 amino acids. Germline trimming cut 5 bases from V and 7 bases from J; bases unmatched to any gene: 8. DNA of the CDR3: TGTGCCAGCTCAACGGGACAGGGCGGAGCTGAAAAACTGTTTTTT. This translates into CASSTGQGGAEKLFF.

V is TRBV5-6 and J is TRBJ2-5; 10 positions match TRBD2. The CDR3 loop spans 15 amino acids. Germline V gene sequence: CDR1 SGHDT, CDR2 YYEEEE. The ends lost 7 bases at V and 5 bases at J; junction bases unmatched: 11. The CDR3 here is CASASSGRAGETQYF. The DNA for the CDR3 is TGTGCCAGCGCCTCGAGCGGGAGGGCCGGCGAGACCCAGTACTTC. The whole variable domain, filled in from reference TRBV5-6 and TRBJ2-5, reads DAGVTQSPTHLIKTRGQQVTLRCSPKSGHDTVSWYQQALGQGPQFIFQYYEEEERQRGNFPDRFSGHQFPNYSSELNVNALLLGDSALYLCASASSGRAGETQYFGPGTRLLVL.

The chain has TRBV9 and TRBJ2-6, with 7 bases matching TRBD1. The CDR3 sequence is 16 residues long. CDR1 and CDR2 (germline): SGDLS, YYNGEE. Trimming took 4 bases from V and 3 from J; bases not matched to a gene: 7. CDR3 bases: TGTGCCAGCAGCCTAACCACAGGGGTTGGGGCCAACGTCCTGACTTTC. It is translated as CASSLTTGVGANVLTF.

This chain connects TRBV6-5 to TRBJ2-5; possibly TRBD2 for D (5 bases). Germline V gene sequence: CDR1 MNHEY, CDR2 SVGAGI. The CDR3 extends over 14 amino acids. Trimming shortened V by 4 bases and J by 4 bases, and 13 bases separated the two germline ends. DNA of the CDR3: TGTGCCAGCAGTTCGTTGGCGGGCAGAGAGACCCAGTACTTC. This sequence encodes CASSSLAGRETQYF.

The V and J genes are TRBV9 and TRBJ1-1; TRBD1 is a possible D gene (5 bases). The CDR3 totals 16 residues. Germline CDR1 SGDLS, CDR2 YYNGEE. The V and J ends lost 4 bases and 0 bases respectively, with 16 bases between them. The CDR3 DNA reads as TGTGCCAGCAGCCCGCGGGGGGATAACATGAACACTGAAGCTTTCTTT. Its protein product is CASSPRGDNMNTEAFF. Drawing the rest from reference TRBV9 and TRBJ1-1, the complete variable domain is DSGVTQTPKHLITATGQRVTLRCSPRSGDLSVYWYQQSLDQGLQFLIQYYNGEERAKGNILERFSAQQFPDLHSELNLSSLELGDSALYFCASSPRGDNMNTEAFFGQGTRLTVV.

The gene calls are TRBV3-1 (or the pseudogene TRBV3-2) and TRBJ1-2; no reliable D call. Trimming cost V 4 bases and J 4 bases, with 16 bases left between them. CDR3 length equals 15 residues. The germline V gene encodes CDR1 LGHDT and CDR2 YNNKEL (reference sequence). CDR3 nucleotide sequence: TGTGCCAGCAGCCCCCACTACGCAGGTACCTATGGCTACACCTTC. Protein product: CASSPHYAGTYGYTF.

This rearrangement joins TRBV7-6 to TRBJ1-1; D uncertain. V lost 5 bases, J lost 4 bases, and 11 bases lay in between. The CDR3 length is 13 residues. The germline V gene encodes CDR1 SGHVS and CDR2 FNYEAQ. This CDR3 is CASSQRWATEAFF. Here the CDR3 DNA reads TGTGCCAGCAGCCAGAGGTGGGCCACTGAAGCTTTCTTT.

The chain couples TRBV27 to TRBJ2-6; 8 bases are a match to TRBD1. V dropped 7 bases and J dropped 0; count of bases not matched to a gene: 5. This CDR3 has 16 amino acids. Germline V gene data show CDR1 as MNHEY and CDR2 as SMNVEV (reference sequence). The CDR3 loop is CASTGTGLSGANVLTF. CDR3 in DNA: TGTGCCAGCACCGGGACAGGACTCTCTGGGGCCAACGTCCTGACTTTC.

The chain combines TRBV27 with TRBJ2-5; D assignment may be TRBD1 or TRBD2 (5 bases each). Trimming stripped 8 bases from V and 5 bases from J, with 24 bases between. CDR3 size: 16 residues. From germline, CDR1 is MNHEY and CDR2 SMNVEV (reference sequence). Here the CDR3 reads CASARQGTLAGETQYF. The CDR3 DNA follows: TGTGCCAGCGCACGCCAGGGCACTCTAGCAGGGGAGACCCAGTACTTC.

V is TRBV6-5 and J is TRBJ1-6; D call uncertain. The CDR3 runs 15 residues. Deletions cut 0 bases from V and 8 bases from J, with 11 bases between. The germline V gene has CDR1 MNHEY and CDR2 SVGAGI. The CDR3 DNA is TGTGCCAGCAGTTACTCAGGGCAGGCGGATTCACCCCTCCACTTT. It specifies CASSYSGQADSPLHF.

This sequence joins TRBV3-1 (or the pseudogene TRBV3-2) and TRBJ1-2; D is perhaps TRBD1 (5 bases). Germline V lookup: CDR1 LGHDT, CDR2 YNNKEL (reference sequence). Deletions cut 0 bases from V and 1 base from J, with 12 bases between. The CDR3 contains 16 residues. CDR3 region: CASSQDRGTINYGYTF. The DNA of the CDR3 is TGTGCCAGCAGCCAAGATCGGGGCACGATTAACTATGGCTACACCTTC.

CDR3 DNA: TGTGCCAGCAGTTCGCCCGCCGACACATCCTACGAGCAGTACTTC. Encoded protein: CASSSPADTSYEQYF. V and J are TRBV6-5 and TRBJ2-7; D remains ambiguous. The CDR3 consists of 15 residues. CDR1 is MNHEY and CDR2 is SVGAGI in the germline V gene. V gave up 4 bases and J gave up 1 base, with 14 bases separating them.

This clone was seen only once. The rearrangement joins TRBV28 to TRBJ1-1; TRBD1 might be the D (6 bases). The CDR3 is 13 residues long. V lost 3 bases and J lost 8, with 13 bases in between. Germline-derived CDR1 and CDR2 are MDHEN and SYDVKM. The CDR3 is CASSFLDRTEAFF. In DNA, the CDR3 is TGTGCCAGCAGTTTTTTAGACAGGACAGAAGCTTTCTTT.

This clone was seen a few times. This chain connects TRBV27 to TRBJ2-7; 11 positions match TRBD1. The V gene end was trimmed by 5 bases and the J gene end by 12 bases; junction bases not matched to a gene: 15. Per germline, CDR1 MNHEY and CDR2 SMNVEV (reference sequence). This CDR3 spans 15 amino acids. The CDR3 DNA sequence: TGTGCCAGCAGTGACCACGGGACAGGGGGAGGTGTTAGGTACGTC. As protein: CASSDHGTGGGVRYV.

This sequence joins TRBV5-6 and TRBJ2-7; the D gene is possibly TRBD1 (5 bases). V lost 1 base, J lost 3 bases, and 17 bases lay in between. This CDR3 spans 16 amino acids. Germline lookup yields CDR1 SGHDT and CDR2 YYEEEE. The CDR3 region is CASSLYGAGNYYEQYF. As DNA, the CDR3 is TGTGCCAGCAGCTTGTATGGGGCAGGGAATTACTACGAGCAGTACTTC.

This clone appeared once. The chain carries TRBV3-1 (or the pseudogene TRBV3-2) and TRBJ1-6; TRBD1 is a possible D gene (5 bases). The germline V gene has CDR1 LGHDT and CDR2 YNNKEL (reference sequence). V lost 4 bases to trimming and J lost 7 bases, with 14 bases between them. This CDR3 has 15 residues. DNA of the CDR3: TGTGCCAGCAGCCCGGGACCCCTATTGAATTCACCCCTCCACTTT. It codes for CASSPGPLLNSPLHF.